This T cell receptor (beta chain) was identified in a study of T cells in Graves' hyperthyroidism and ophthalmopathy (dated by TCRdb to the late 2010s). Background for the entire study: Peripheral blood was collected at initial diagnosis, before any treatment. To identify distinguishing TCR V-J signatures, a discovery cohort of about a hundred patients was used, comprising 40 to 45 with Graves' ophthalmopathy and under 60 with stable Graves' hyperthyroidism. Whether ophthalmopathy could be predicted prospectively was tested in an independent validation cohort made up of 18 to 20 hyperthyroidism patients plus 17 patients who later progressed to ophthalmopathy. For training and testing, the 100 or so patients in the discovery cohort were randomly divided in a 7:3 ratio. The study also compared thyroid tissue and blood T-cell repertoires from roughly 6 Graves' hyperthyroidism patients. Once sampling was done, hyperthyroidism patients were given methimazole at a starting dose of 30 mg daily, whereas ophthalmopathy patients were given high-dose intravenous methylprednisolone. The paper reports TCR Vbeta CDR3 sequencing of more than 120 peripheral blood samples: under 45 ophthalmopathy, roughly 80 hyperthyroidism and approximately 17 progressor patients. What the authors observed across the whole study: No statistical method was used to fix the sample size in advance, and group allocation was not hidden from the investigators. In cross-validation, a model built on a 13 V-J signature told ophthalmopathy apart from stable hyperthyroidism with 87.88% sensitivity and 81% to 82% specificity, and in testing the same model reached 80%/75%. Most expanded thyroid clonotypes (frequency above 0.001) were also detected in blood, a finding suggesting that blood repertoires may reflect thyroid immune responses. In validation, the model predicted progression to ophthalmopathy with 55% to 71% sensitivity and less than 75% specificity, a median of about 6 months before onset.

Inclusive of the bounding cysteine and phenylalanine, the CDR3 is 16 residues long. The DNA shown is the 48-base CDR3, in frame from base 1. V lost 5 bases and J lost 9 bases, and the count of bases not matched to a germline gene is 13. The germline V gene supplies CDR1 SNHLY and CDR2 FYNNEI. The TCR beta CDR3 regions were amplified from RNA transcripts. A first-round RT-PCR of the TCR CDR3 used the HTBI primer set with the Qiagen OneStep RT-PCR kit. A second multiplex PCR round built the libraries, followed by size selection and purification. Libraries were sequenced paired-end with 100 bp reads on an Illumina HiSeq2000. The original pipeline was this. SOAPnuke was used to process the raw data, throwing out any read that contained adapters or uncalled bases, had a mean Phred below 15, or lacked an exact constant-primer or identifier match. COPE v1.2.5 was used to merge high-quality paired reads, and clonotypes were defined as unique nucleotide sequences. MiTCR v1.1 was used to align the clonotypes against IMGT TRBV, TRBD and TRBJ reference segments. The analysis was restricted to V-J combinations with a frequency above 0.0001, which together covered 99.2% of the repertoires. A TCS score was defined as the ratio of F50 (clonal expansion) to E x V (chaos), with BLOSUM62-based TCRdist applied between CDR3 peptides within each V-J. Welch's t-statistics and random forest reduced around 520 V-J features to roughly 13, which were used in a naive Bayes classifier (R e1071). TCRdb took the public reads, trimmed them with fastp at Q25, ran MiXCR for clone calling and kept in-frame beta chains. Rows with one shared CDR3 protein collapse into an entry with the most common genes and DNA. TCRdb's processing, not the study's, gives the V and J calls here. This sample has roughly 350,000 distinct CDR3 sequences in its table, and about an eighth of those were observed once. The top ten hold 30% to 40% of the sample.

Ophthalmopathy patients had moderately to severely active disease, with a Clinical Activity Score of 3 or more, a NOSPECS grade of 4 or more, and a disease duration of less than 3 months. The study excluded patients with uncontrolled infections, other autoimmune diseases, pregnancy or lactation. Diagnoses were based on clinical symptoms, serum thyroxine and TRAb, thyroid ultrasound and orbital computed tomography. PBMCs were isolated from about 9.1 ml of fresh peripheral blood by Ficoll-Paque density gradient centrifugation. Total RNA was extracted using Trizol reagent, and RNA quality was assessed on an Agilent 2100 Bioanalyzer. At least ten counts were recorded for this clonotype. The clone's antigen remains unknown. Qualities for individual bases were not recorded, and no much larger clone is one base off.

The chain is assembled from TRBV2 and TRBJ1-6, and TRBD1 aligns with 7 junction nucleotides. The source material was blood. The clonotype originates from a woman between 40 and 50 years old with Graves' ophthalmopathy. The base sequence is TGTGCCAGCAGTCTTTTACAAGGGGGCGGGGGTTCACCCCTCCACTTT. Its protein is CASSLLQGGGGSPLHF.